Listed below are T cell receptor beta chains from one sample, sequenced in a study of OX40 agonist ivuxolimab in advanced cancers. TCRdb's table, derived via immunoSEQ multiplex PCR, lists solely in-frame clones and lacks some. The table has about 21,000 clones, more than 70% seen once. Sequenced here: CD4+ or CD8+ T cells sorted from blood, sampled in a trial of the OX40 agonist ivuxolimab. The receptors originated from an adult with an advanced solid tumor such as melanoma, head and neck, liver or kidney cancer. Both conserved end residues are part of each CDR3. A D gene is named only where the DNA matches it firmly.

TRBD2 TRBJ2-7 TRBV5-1 CASSSDASGGYEQYF TGCGCCAGCAGCAGCGATGCTAGCGGGGGGTACGAGCAGTACTTC
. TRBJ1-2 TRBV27 CASSSGRNYGYTF TGTGCCAGCAGTTCGGGACGGAACTATGGCTACACCTTC
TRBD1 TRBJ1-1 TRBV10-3 CAISESGTVNTEAFF TGTGCCATCAGTGAGTCCGGGACAGTAAACACTGAAGCTTTCTTT
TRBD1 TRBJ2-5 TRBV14 CASSRGTVQETQYF TGTGCCAGCAGCCGAGGGACAGTACAAGAGACCCAGTACTTC
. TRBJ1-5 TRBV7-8 CASSLGGNNQPQHF TGTGCCAGCAGCTTAGGCGGGAACAATCAGCCCCAGCATTTT
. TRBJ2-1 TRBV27 CASSLSFNEQFF TGTGCCAGCAGTTTATCTTTCAATGAGCAGTTCTTC
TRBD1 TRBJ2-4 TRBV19 CASSPRGHQNIQYF TGTGCCAGTAGTCCCAGGGGGCACCAAAACATTCAGTACTTC
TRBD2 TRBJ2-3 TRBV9 CASSLSGGSSTDTQYF TGTGCCAGCAGCCTATCGGGGGGGTCTAGCACAGATACGCAGTATTTT
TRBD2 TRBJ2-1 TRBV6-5 CASRHGTSGGGEQFF TGTGCCAGCAGGCACGGGACTAGCGGGGGGGGTGAGCAGTTCTTC
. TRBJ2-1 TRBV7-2 CASSSTYNEQFF TGTGCCAGCAGCTCAACATACAATGAGCAGTTCTTC
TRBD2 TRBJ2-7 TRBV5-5 CASSLIAGARYEQYF TGTGCCAGCAGCTTAATAGCGGGAGCGCGCTACGAGCAGTACTTC